Below are 11 T cell receptor beta chains sequenced from a single sample in a study of T cell responses to AZD1222 COVID-19 vaccine (dated by TCRdb to 2020 to 2023). Library preparation was by the immunoSEQ multiplex PCR assay. This is the immuneACCESS table as TCRdb keeps it, with only in-frame sequences that have V and J called. A part of the clones is gone; compared with another copy, unresolved V genes explain less than half, and the rest is unexplained. Within this sample are about 68,000 clones, with roughly 88% of them counted one time only. The ten most abundant clones make up roughly 2.7% of the sample. The time point label of this sample denotes: baseline before first vaccination. Sequencing used peripheral blood, obtained on day 0 of AZD1222 vaccination. Every receptor here comes from an adult in good health.

This chain uses TRBV7-8 with TRBJ2-2; a weak D match, TRBD1 (6 bases). This CDR3 spans 15 amino acids. V was trimmed by 4 bases and J by 1 base, leaving 10 bases between them. Germline assignment: CDR1 SGHVS and CDR2 FQNEAQ. Here the CDR3 DNA reads TGTGCCAGCAGCTCGCACAGGGTGAACACCGGGGAGCTGTTTTTT. This encodes CASSSHRVNTGELFF.

The CDR3 bases are TGTGCCAGCAGCGTAGGTTCCAGCGGAGATACGCAGTATTTT. Encoded protein: CASSVGSSGDTQYF. The chain links TRBV9 to TRBJ2-3; possibly TRBD2 for D (5 bases). Per the germline V gene, CDR1 is SGDLS and CDR2 is YYNGEE. The CDR3 has 14 amino acids. Trimming took 0 bases from V and 5 from J, leaving 10 bases between them.

Comment on this clone: Other DNA sequences in the same sample also yield this CDR3. V usage is TRBV28 and J usage is TRBJ2-7; 8 bases are shared with TRBD2. V was clipped by 5 bases and J by 3 bases; unmatched bases: 0. Germline values: CDR1 MDHEN, CDR2 SYDVKM. The CDR3 length is 12 residues. CDR3: CASSSGSYEQYF. The DNA of the CDR3 is TGTGCCAGCAGTAGCGGGAGCTACGAGCAGTACTTC. Full variable domain (remainder filled in from reference TRBV28 and TRBJ2-7): DVKVTQSSRYLVKRTGEKVFLECVQDMDHENMFWYRQDPGLGLRLIYFSYDVKMKEKGDIPEGYSVSREKKERFSLILESASTNQTSMYLCASSSGSYEQYFGPGTRLTVT.

This clone has more than one count but fewer than ten. V and J are TRBV12-5 and TRBJ1-1, with 10 bases lining up with TRBD1. V lost 4 bases to trimming and J lost 6 bases; unmatched junction nucleotides: 5. The CDR3 has 14 amino acids. CDR1 is LGHNT, CDR2 FRNRAP, per germline. The CDR3, as DNA: TGTGCTAGTGGTTCCGACAGGGGGCCGGCTGAAGCTTTCTTT. Its translation: CASGSDRGPAEAFF.

This clone was found a few times. J is TRBJ2-1 and V is TRBV6-2 or TRBV6-3; 8 nucleotides match TRBD1. This CDR3 is built from 15 residues. The ends lost 0 bases at V and 2 bases at J; junction bases unmatched: 0. Germline V gene sequence: CDR1 MNHEY, CDR2 SVGEGT. The CDR3 bases are TGTGCCAGCAGTTACTCGGACAGGGCCTACAATGAGCAGTTCTTC. This encodes CASSYSDRAYNEQFF.

The chain recombines TRBV18 with TRBJ1-2; 10 bases line up with TRBD1. The V gene end was trimmed by 5 bases and the J gene end by 5 bases; junction bases not matched to a gene: 5. The length of the CDR3 is 14 residues. Germline CDR1 KGHSH, CDR2 LQKENI. CDR3 coding DNA: TGTGCCAGCTCAACCGGGACAGGGGCGTATGGCTACACCTTC. Its protein product is CASSTGTGAYGYTF.

This clone has only one observation. J is TRBJ1-4 and V is TRBV5-8, with a possible D match to TRBD1 (5 bases). Deletions cut 4 bases from V and 5 bases from J, with 18 bases between. This CDR3 contains 16 residues. Germline V lookup: CDR1 SGHTS, CDR2 YDEGEE. The CDR3, as DNA: TGTGCCAGCAGCCCTCAGGGCCGGGGTAGGAATGAAAAACTGTTTTTT. Protein product: CASSPQGRGRNEKLFF.

This chain joins TRBV4-2 and TRBJ1-5, with D tentatively TRBD1 (5 bases). Trimming took 2 bases from V and 7 from J, leaving 12 bases between them. The germline V gene has CDR1 LGHNA and CDR2 YNFKEQ. The CDR3 extends over 14 amino acids. The CDR3 is CASSQLKRGQPQHF. CDR3 coding DNA: TGTGCCAGCAGCCAACTTAAAAGGGGCCAGCCCCAGCATTTT.

J is TRBJ2-7 and V is TRBV12-5; no definite D call. Germline CDR1 reads LGHNT; CDR2 reads FRNRAP. The CDR3 has 11 residues. The V end was cut by 7 bases, the J end by 3 bases, with 7 bases between. This CDR3 is CASARGYEQYF. CDR3 DNA: TGTGCTAGTGCCCGAGGCTACGAGCAGTACTTC.

This sequence joins TRBV4-3 and TRBJ2-7; D remains ambiguous. Trimming pared 1 base from V and 3 bases from J, leaving 7 bases between. Germline assignment: CDR1 LGHNA and CDR2 YSLEER. The CDR3 length is 13 residues. The CDR3 here is CASSQGLRYEQYF. The CDR3 region has the DNA TGCGCCAGCAGCCAAGGTTTGCGCTACGAGCAGTACTTC.

This chain uses TRBV2 with TRBJ1-2; perhaps TRBD1 as D (5 bases). Germline V lookup: CDR1 SNHLY, CDR2 FYNNEI. The ends were cut back, 7 bases at V and 2 bases at J, with 14 bases in the middle. This CDR3 is 14 amino acids long. Here the CDR3 reads CASTGAAGNYGYTF. DNA for the CDR3: TGTGCCAGCACCGGGGCCGCGGGCAACTATGGCTACACCTTC. The entire variable domain, with the rest obtained from reference TRBV2 and TRBJ1-2, is as follows: EPEVTQTPSHQVTQMGQEVILRCVPISNHLYFYWYRQILGQKVEFLVSFYNNEISEKSEIFDDQFSVERPDGSNFTLKIRSTKLEDSAMYFCASTGAAGNYGYTFGSGTRLTVV.